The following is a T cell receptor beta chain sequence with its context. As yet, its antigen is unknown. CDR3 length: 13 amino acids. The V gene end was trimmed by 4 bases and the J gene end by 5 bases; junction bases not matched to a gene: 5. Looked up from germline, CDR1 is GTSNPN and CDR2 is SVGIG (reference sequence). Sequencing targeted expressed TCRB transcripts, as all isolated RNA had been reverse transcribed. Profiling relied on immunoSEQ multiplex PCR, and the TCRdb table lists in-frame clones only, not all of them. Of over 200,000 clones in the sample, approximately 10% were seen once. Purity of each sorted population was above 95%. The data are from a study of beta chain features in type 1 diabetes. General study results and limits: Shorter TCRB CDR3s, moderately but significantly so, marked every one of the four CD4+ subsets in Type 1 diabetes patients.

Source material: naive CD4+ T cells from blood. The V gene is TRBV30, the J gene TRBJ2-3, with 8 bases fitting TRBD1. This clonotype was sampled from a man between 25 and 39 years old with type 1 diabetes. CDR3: CAWNRGAGDTQYF. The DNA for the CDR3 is TGTGCCTGGAACAGGGGGGCGGGAGATACGCAGTATTTT.